This T cell receptor (beta chain) was identified in a study of blood T cells in healthy people across ages. Germline assignment: CDR1 LGHNA and CDR2 YNFKEQ. CDR3 length equals 14 residues. V was cut by 0 bases and J by 9 bases, with 14 bases left in between. Individuals who donated were healthy Caucasians from Russia aged roughly 6 to 95. With a J-beta primer mix and a sample-barcoded 5' primer, a second PCR ran about 7 to 12 cycles. Each cDNA molecule was tagged by a template-switch adaptor that had 12 random nucleotides. Each CDR3 protein is one row after TCRdb ran MiXCR on the 5' RACE reads. This table holds hundreds of thousands of distinct CDR3 sequences, approximately 52% found once. Only a few counts were recorded for this clonotype.

This receptor was obtained from an elderly woman in good health. The chain uses TRBV4-2 and TRBJ2-5, with D tentatively TRBD2 (6 bases). The sample was blood. The CDR3 coding sequence is TGTGCCAGCAGCCAAGAACTAGCTCGCACGGCCCAGTACTTC. It yields the protein CASSQELARTAQYF.